These 26 T cell receptor beta chains originate from one sample sequenced in a study of T cell responses to AZD1222 COVID-19 vaccine (dated by TCRdb to the early 2020s). Receptor amplification or capture employed the immunoSEQ multiplex PCR assay. Imported from immuneACCESS, the table was reduced by TCRdb to in-frame sequences with V and J called. These copies leave out some clones; in studies compared against another copy, an unresolved V gene accounts for under half, and the cause of the remainder is not known. The sample table records about 96,000 clones; 80% to 90% of these occur just once. The ten largest account for around 1.6% of the sample. The time point tag for this specimen amounts to: baseline before first vaccination. The sequencing used peripheral blood, collected on day 0 of AZD1222 vaccination. The source of these receptors is an adult in good health.

The rearrangement links TRBV30 to TRBJ2-1; the match to TRBD2 covers 8 bases. The CDR3 is made up of 14 amino acids. From germline, CDR1 is GTSNPN and CDR2 SVGIG (reference sequence). After removal of 5 bases from V and 0 bases from J, the junction contained 3 bases not matched to a gene. The CDR3 bases are TGTGCCTGGGATAGCGGGGCCTCCTACAATGAGCAGTTCTTC. Its translation: CAWDSGASYNEQFF. The whole variable domain, remainder taken from reference TRBV30 and TRBJ2-1, is SQTIHQWPATLVQPVGSPLSLECTVEGTSNPNLYWYRQAAGRGLQLLFYSVGIGQISSEVPQNLSASRPQDRQFILSSKKLLLSDSGFYLCAWDSGASYNEQFFGPGTRLTVL.

This rearrangement joins TRBV6-1 to TRBJ1-6, with D maybe TRBD1 (5 bases). With 1 base removed from V and 13 bases from J, the gap between germline ends came to 14 bases. The CDR3 covers 14 residues. CDR1 MNHNS and CDR2 SASEGT come from the germline V gene. CDR3 bases: TGTGCCAGCAGTGAAGGGACACCCGAGTGGCCCCTCCACTTT. Its translation: CASSEGTPEWPLHF.

The chain recombines TRBV18 with TRBJ1-1; no clear D gene. CDR1 and CDR2 from the germline V gene are KGHSH and LQKENI. V was shortened by 2 bases and J by 0 bases, with 7 bases between the two germline ends. The CDR3 spans 14 residues. CDR3 amino acids: CASSPVPMNTEAFF. The CDR3, as DNA: TGTGCCAGCTCACCAGTTCCTATGAACACTGAAGCTTTCTTT.

The chain recombines TRBV7-9 with TRBJ2-1; the D is unclear. Trimming removed 5 bases at V and 4 bases at J, with 18 bases between. The CDR3 length is 16 residues. Germline V CDR1 and CDR2: SEHNR, FQNEAQ (reference sequence). The chain's CDR3 is CASSGKVVGLYNEQFF. CDR3 bases: TGTGCCAGCAGCGGCAAGGTGGTCGGGTTATACAATGAGCAGTTCTTC.

The V gene is TRBV13, the J gene TRBJ2-1, with 10 nucleotides matching TRBD1. There are 16 residues in the CDR3. V lost 5 bases, J lost 14 bases, and 18 bases stayed unmatched. CDR1 PRHDT and CDR2 FYEKMQ come from the germline V gene (reference sequence). As DNA, the CDR3 is TGTGCCAGCAGCCTTGGGGACAGGGGTAGAAATACCCGGGAGTTCTTC. Translating it yields CASSLGDRGRNTREFF.

This chain joins TRBV3-1 (or the pseudogene TRBV3-2) and TRBJ1-3, with D hard to call. The CDR3 consists of 14 residues. V lost 8 bases to trimming and J lost 0 bases, with 11 bases between them. Germline V gene sequence: CDR1 LGHDT, CDR2 YNNKEL (reference sequence). CDR3 loop: CASSIMSSGNTIYF. In DNA, the CDR3 is TGTGCCAGCTCGATCATGAGCTCTGGAAACACCATATATTTT.

This chain connects TRBV7-8 to TRBJ1-5, with D hard to call. CDR3 length equals 16 residues. V was clipped by 6 bases and J by 0 bases, with 15 bases between them. Germline V gene lookup returns CDR1 SGHVS and CDR2 FQNEAQ. This chain's CDR3 is CASSLMRGYSNQPQHF. In nucleotides, the CDR3 is TGTGCCAGCAGTCTTATGCGGGGATATAGCAATCAGCCCCAGCATTTT.

The V call is TRBV9, the J call TRBJ2-3, with 10 bases identical to TRBD2. The trim removed 4 bases at V and 5 bases at J, leaving 10 bases unmatched. CDR1 is SGDLS, CDR2 YYNGEE, per germline. CDR3 length equals 16 residues. The CDR3 DNA reads as TGTGCCAGCAGCCTTACAGCGGGGGGGCCGGGAGATACGCAGTATTTT. Encoded protein: CASSLTAGGPGDTQYF. Based on the CDR3 plus reference TRBV9 and TRBJ2-3, the full variable domain is DSGVTQTPKHLITATGQRVTLRCSPRSGDLSVYWYQQSLDQGLQFLIQYYNGEERAKGNILERFSAQQFPDLHSELNLSSLELGDSALYFCASSLTAGGPGDTQYFGPGTRLTVL.

The chain employs TRBV7-2 and TRBJ2-2, with 7 positions matching TRBD1. CDR1 SGHTA and CDR2 FQGNSA come from the germline V gene. This CDR3 is 15 amino acids long. V trimming: 4 bases; J trimming: 3 bases; junction bases outside the gene matches: 5. The CDR3 sequence: CASSSLTGHTGELFF. For the CDR3, the DNA is TGTGCCAGCAGCTCCCTGACAGGGCACACCGGGGAGCTGTTTTTT.

This clone has just one count. The chain has TRBV6-6 and TRBJ1-1; D is unclear. Germline V CDR1 and CDR2: MNHNY, SVGAGI (reference sequence). Deletions cut 2 bases from V and 1 base from J, with 11 bases between. The CDR3 is 15 residues long. The CDR3 is CASSYPGRRNTEAFF. CDR3 DNA sequence: TGTGCCAGCAGTTACCCAGGACGGAGGAACACTGAAGCTTTCTTT.

This chain joins TRBV6-5 and TRBJ1-1, with 10 bases matching TRBD1. The CDR3 loop spans 15 amino acids. J gave up 4 bases and V 5 bases, and 7 bases lay outside the gene matches. CDR1 and CDR2 from the germline V gene are MNHEY and SVGAGI. The CDR3 DNA is TGTGCCAGCAGTCGACAGGGGGCATTAAGCACTGAAGCTTTCTTT. This translates into CASSRQGALSTEAFF.

The J gene is TRBJ2-7, the V gene TRBV7-6; D is perhaps TRBD1 (6 bases). Between the trimmed V and J ends, which lost 2 bases and 2 bases, there was a span of 10 bases. In germline, CDR1 is SGHVS, CDR2 FNYEAQ. This CDR3 region has 14 residues. The DNA of the CDR3 is TGTGCCAGCAGCTTAAACAGGGCCCCCTACGAGCAGTACTTC. Its translation: CASSLNRAPYEQYF. Drawing the rest from reference TRBV7-6 and TRBJ2-7, the complete variable domain is GAGVSQSPRYKVTKRGQDVALRCDPISGHVSLYWYRQALGQGPEFLTYFNYEAQQDKSGLPNDRFSAERPEGSISTLTIQRTEQRDSAMYRCASSLNRAPYEQYFGPGTRLTVT.

The chain recombines TRBV9 with TRBJ1-3; D is unresolved. In germline, CDR1 is SGDLS, CDR2 YYNGEE. Trimming removed 0 bases from V and 2 bases from J, with 9 bases in between. The CDR3 loop spans 15 amino acids. The CDR3 spells CASSVAEGTGNTIYF. CDR3 nucleotides: TGTGCCAGCAGCGTAGCAGAGGGAACTGGAAACACCATATATTTT.

V usage is TRBV7-2 and J usage is TRBJ2-3, with D unresolved. The CDR3 is 14 residues long. Between the trimmed V and J ends, which lost 5 bases and 4 bases, there was a span of 13 bases. Germline values: CDR1 SGHTA, CDR2 FQGNSA. CDR3 sequence (DNA): TGTGCCAGCAGCAGGACCCTCAGCCCAGATACGCAGTATTTT. Translated, it gives CASSRTLSPDTQYF.

This clone is a singleton in its sample. This chain uses TRBV29-1 with TRBJ1-1; D unresolved. Germline CDR1 reads SQVTM; CDR2 reads ANQGSEA. The CDR3 has 10 residues. Trimming cost V 4 bases and J 8 bases, with 8 bases left between them. The CDR3 region has the DNA TGCAGCGTTGTCCAACTAGAAGCTTTCTTT. It encodes CSVVQLEAFF.

The table lists this clone with a count of one. The chain links TRBV5-1 to TRBJ1-4; 8 positions match TRBD1. V gave up 4 bases and J gave up 8 bases; unmatched junction bases: 7. CDR1 and CDR2 from the germline V gene are SGHRS and YFSETQ. The CDR3 runs to 14 residues. In DNA form, the CDR3 reads TGCGCCAGCAGCATCCAAGGACAGGGCGAAAAACTGTTTTTT. It codes for CASSIQGQGEKLFF.

This chain uses TRBV20-1 with TRBJ1-2; unclear D gene. V lost 3 bases to trimming and J lost 3 bases, with 8 bases between them. The CDR3 has 12 residues. Germline lookup yields CDR1 DFQATT and CDR2 SNEGSKA (reference sequence). CDR3 in DNA: TGCAGTGCTAGTGAGGGATACTATGGCTACACCTTC. It encodes CSASEGYYGYTF.

This chain joins TRBV15 and TRBJ2-1; no definite D call. The length of the CDR3 is 11 residues. Trimming took 1 base from V and 10 from J, leaving 5 bases between them. From germline, CDR1 is LNHNV and CDR2 YYDKDF (reference sequence). The CDR3 protein is CATSRGAEQFF. The DNA of the CDR3 is TGTGCCACCAGCAGAGGGGCAGAGCAGTTCTTC.

A word on this clone: A junction boundary mismatches the germline segment, possibly from a read error. The chain combines TRBV10-1 with TRBJ1-2; a weak D match, TRBD1 (6 bases). This CDR3 spans 13 amino acids. Germline-derived CDR1 and CDR2 are WNHNN and SYGVQD (reference sequence). The CDR3 is CASSEMGTPTFSF. For the CDR3, the DNA is TGCGCCAGCAGTGAGATGGGGACACCAACTTTCTCCTTC.

The chain uses TRBV5-1 and TRBJ1-6, with TRBD1 matching 9 bases. The CDR3 loop spans 15 amino acids. Trimming cost V 5 bases and J 9 bases; bases outside gene matches: 9. The germline V gene has CDR1 SGHRS and CDR2 YFSETQ. CDR3: CASSLQGAQGSPLHF. In DNA form, the CDR3 reads TGCGCCAGCAGTTTACAGGGGGCGCAGGGTTCACCCCTCCACTTT.

This chain links TRBV5-1 with TRBJ2-1; 7 bases agree with TRBD2. The CDR3 sequence is 15 residues long. The germline gives CDR1 SGHRS, CDR2 YFSETQ. The V and J ends lost 6 bases and 2 bases, in that order; junction bases with no gene match: 8. As DNA, the CDR3 is TGCGCCAGCATGCTAGCGGAAAGAACCTACAATGAGCAGTTCTTC. Translation gives CASMLAERTYNEQFF.

V and J are TRBV6-5 and TRBJ1-6, with D perhaps matching TRBD1 (5 bases). The germline V gene has CDR1 MNHEY and CDR2 SVGAGI. The CDR3 spans 13 residues. The V gene lost 6 bases and the J gene lost 4 bases, with 7 bases spanning the gap. The CDR3, as DNA: TGTGCCAGCAGCAGGGTATATAATTCACCCCTCCACTTT. Its protein product is CASSRVYNSPLHF.

V is TRBV3-1 (or the pseudogene TRBV3-2) and J is TRBJ2-5; 16 nucleotides match TRBD2. With V trimmed by 2 bases and J by 0 bases, 9 bases remained unmatched. Per the germline V gene, CDR1 is LGHDT and CDR2 is YNNKEL (reference sequence). The CDR3 runs 20 residues. CDR3 in DNA: TGTGCCAGCAGCCAAACGGGACTAGCGGGGGGGCCGGGTTACCAAGAGACCCAGTACTTC. This codes for CASSQTGLAGGPGYQETQYF.

The V gene is TRBV20-1, the J gene TRBJ2-7; the D call may be TRBD1 or TRBD2 (5 bases each). From germline, CDR1 is DFQATT and CDR2 SNEGSKA (reference sequence). The V end was cut by 3 bases, the J end by 2 bases, with 8 bases between. The CDR3 loop spans 12 amino acids. In nucleotides, the CDR3 is TGCAGTGCTAGTCAGGGAGCCTACGAGCAGTACTTC. It specifies CSASQGAYEQYF.

The chain couples TRBV7-3 to TRBJ2-3; 9 nucleotides align to TRBD2. After removal of 5 bases from V and 1 base from J, the junction contained 4 bases not matched to a gene. CDR3 size: 15 residues. Germline V gene sequence: CDR1 SGHTA, CDR2 FQGTGA. The CDR3 is CASSRSGGRTDTQYF. CDR3 DNA sequence: TGTGCCAGCAGCCGTAGCGGGGGCCGCACAGATACGCAGTATTTT.

The rearrangement joins TRBV4-3 to TRBJ1-2, with 7 positions matching TRBD1. The germline V gene encodes CDR1 LGHNA and CDR2 YSLEER. This CDR3 has 18 amino acids. V lost 0 bases to trimming and J lost 4 bases; unmatched junction nucleotides: 14. The chain's CDR3 is CASSQDTVPGGIIYGYTF. The CDR3 DNA follows: TGCGCCAGCAGCCAAGATACGGTCCCAGGGGGAATTATCTATGGCTACACCTTC.